This T cell receptor beta chain was observed in a study of cytomegalovirus exposure and HLA in healthy donors. CDR1 is SGHNT, CDR2 YENEEA, per germline. The CDR3 is 14 residues long. V gave up 2 bases and J gave up 0 bases, with 8 bases separating them. Primers for the PCR totalled 60 Vbeta and 13 Jbeta. Sequenced by immunoSEQ multiplex PCR; TCRdb stores in-frame clones only, minus some. The repertoire holds over 50,000 clones, with 77% as singletons. The chain employs TRBV11-3 and TRBJ2-7; D unresolved. The sequenced material came from PBMCs. This TCR was sampled from a female donor in good health and CMV-seronegative. The CDR3 loop reads CASSLFSDSYEQYF. In DNA, the CDR3 is TGTGCCAGCAGCTTATTTTCAGACTCCTACGAGCAGTACTTC.